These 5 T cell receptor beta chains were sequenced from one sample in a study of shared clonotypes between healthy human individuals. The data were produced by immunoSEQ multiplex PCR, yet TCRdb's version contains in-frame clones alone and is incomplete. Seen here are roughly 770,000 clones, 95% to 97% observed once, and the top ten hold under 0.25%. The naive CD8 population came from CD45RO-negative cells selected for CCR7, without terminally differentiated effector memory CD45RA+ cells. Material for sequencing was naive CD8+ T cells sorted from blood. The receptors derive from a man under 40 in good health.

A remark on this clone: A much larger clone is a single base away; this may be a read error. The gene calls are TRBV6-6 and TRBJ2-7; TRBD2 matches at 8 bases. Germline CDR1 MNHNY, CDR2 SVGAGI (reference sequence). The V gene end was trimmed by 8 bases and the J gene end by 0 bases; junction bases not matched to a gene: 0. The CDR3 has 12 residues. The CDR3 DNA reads TGTGCCAGCCGGGGGGGCTCCTACGAGCAGTACTTC. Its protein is CASRGGSYEQYF.

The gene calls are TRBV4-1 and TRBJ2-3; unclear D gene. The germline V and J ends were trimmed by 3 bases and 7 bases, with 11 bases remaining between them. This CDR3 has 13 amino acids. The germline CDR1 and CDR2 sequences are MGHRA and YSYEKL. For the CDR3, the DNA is TGCGCCAGCAGCCAGGCCAGGTACAATACGCAGTATTTT. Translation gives CASSQARYNTQYF.

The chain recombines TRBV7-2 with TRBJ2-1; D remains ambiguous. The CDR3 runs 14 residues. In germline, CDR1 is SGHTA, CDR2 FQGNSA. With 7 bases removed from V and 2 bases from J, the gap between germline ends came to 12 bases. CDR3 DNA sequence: TGTGCCAGCACCGGGCCTAGGGCCTACAATGAGCAGTTCTTC. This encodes CASTGPRAYNEQFF.

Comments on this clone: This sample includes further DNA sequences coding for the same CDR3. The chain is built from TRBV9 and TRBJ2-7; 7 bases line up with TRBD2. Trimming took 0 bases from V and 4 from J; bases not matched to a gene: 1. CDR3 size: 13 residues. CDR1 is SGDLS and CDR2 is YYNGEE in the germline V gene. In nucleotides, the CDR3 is TGTGCCAGCAGCGTAGGAGCGGGGTACGAGCAGTACTTC. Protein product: CASSVGAGYEQYF.

In DNA, the CDR3 is TGCAGCGCTCTAGGAAACTCCTACGAGCAGTACTTC. As protein: CSALGNSYEQYF. The V and J genes are TRBV29-1 and TRBJ2-7; D is unclear. The ends were cut back, 7 bases at V and 0 bases at J, with 10 bases in the middle. This CDR3 comprises 12 residues. Germline V CDR1 and CDR2: SQVTM, ANQGSEA.